This entry lists 9 T cell receptor beta chains sequenced from one sample in a study of cytomegalovirus exposure and HLA in healthy donors. This PCR relied on a set of 60 Vbeta primers and 13 Jbeta primers. Method: immunoSEQ multiplex PCR; TCRdb's copy keeps in-frame clones and lacks some. The sample carries over 90,000 clones, about 81% recorded once. The material sequenced was PBMCs. The source of these receptors is a man aged 35 to 55 in good health and CMV-seropositive.

This chain uses TRBV9 with TRBJ1-3; D is possibly TRBD1 (6 bases). The V end was cut by 4 bases, the J end by 0 bases, with 29 bases between. CDR1 and CDR2 (germline): SGDLS, YYNGEE. This CDR3 comprises 21 residues. The CDR3 DNA is TGTGCCAGCAGCTCCCAGACAGGCCGCGCTGACACGCTGAGCTCTGGAAACACCATATATTTT. It yields the protein CASSSQTGRADTLSSGNTIYF.

V usage is TRBV7-8 and J usage is TRBJ1-1; TRBD1 is a possible D gene (6 bases). Germline values: CDR1 SGHVS, CDR2 FQNEAQ. V was cut by 0 bases and J by 9 bases, with 23 bases left in between. The CDR3 has 17 residues. The CDR3 loop reads CASSLAGAGAPYQKAFF. In DNA form, the CDR3 reads TGTGCCAGCAGCTTAGCGGGGGCAGGGGCCCCTTATCAGAAAGCTTTCTTT.

The gene calls are TRBV10-1 and TRBJ1-1; 11 bases agree with TRBD1. J lost 5 bases, V lost 4 bases, and 6 bases had no gene match. Germline-derived CDR1 and CDR2 are WNHNN and SYGVQD (reference sequence). This CDR3 has 15 residues. CDR3 sequence reads: CASSGPDRGQTEAFF. CDR3 sequence (DNA): TGCGCCAGCAGTGGCCCGGACAGGGGGCAAACTGAAGCTTTCTTT.

This rearrangement joins TRBV7-6 to TRBJ2-1; a possible D gene is TRBD1 (6 bases). Deletions cut 5 bases from V and 10 bases from J, with 9 bases between. The CDR3 runs to 11 residues. Germline CDR1 reads SGHVS; CDR2 reads FNYEAQ. CDR3: CASSPGTEQFF. As DNA, the CDR3 is TGTGCCAGCAGCCCGGGGACAGAGCAGTTCTTC.

This chain connects TRBV21-1 to TRBJ1-2; TRBD1 is the table's D call, not checked against the DNA. TRBV21-1 is deemed a pseudogene. The CDR3 length is 15 residues. The CDR3 DNA is TGTGCCAGCAGCAAAACCAGGAACCTATCCTATGGCTACACCTTC. Protein sequence: CASSKTRNLSYGYTF.

This chain connects TRBV11-2 to TRBJ1-1; 9 bases fit TRBD1. After removal of 1 base from V and 5 bases from J, the junction contained 8 bases not matched to a gene. This CDR3 contains 16 residues. Germline V lookup: CDR1 SGHAT, CDR2 FQNNGV. CDR3 coding DNA: TGTGCCAGCAGCTTAGCGGAGGGACAGGGACGGACTGAAGCTTTCTTT. As protein: CASSLAEGQGRTEAFF.

This chain uses TRBV7-9 with TRBJ1-6, with TRBD1 identical over 7 bases. Germline V gives CDR1 SEHNR, CDR2 FQNEAQ (reference sequence). The CDR3 length is 14 residues. With V trimmed by 3 bases and J by 8 bases, 4 bases remained unmatched. As DNA, the CDR3 is TGTGCCAGCAGCTTGGAGGGGGCGTATTCACCCCTCCACTTT. It yields the protein CASSLEGAYSPLHF.

In DNA form, the CDR3 reads TGCAGCGTTGAAGCCGACAGGGGGACCGACGAGCAGTACTTC. Its translation is CSVEADRGTDEQYF. The gene calls are TRBV29-1 and TRBJ2-7, with TRBD1 matching over 9 bases. The CDR3 consists of 14 residues. V lost 1 base to trimming and J lost 5 bases; unmatched junction nucleotides: 6. Germline V gene lookup returns CDR1 SQVTM and CDR2 ANQGSEA.

The V gene is TRBV10-3, the J gene TRBJ1-1; a weak D match, TRBD1 (6 bases). This CDR3 spans 14 amino acids. CDR1 is ENHRY and CDR2 is SYGVKD in the germline V gene. Between the trimmed V and J ends, which lost 10 bases and 0 bases, there was a span of 15 bases. CDR3 region: CATRGAGLNTEAFF. CDR3 nucleotide sequence: TGTGCCACCCGGGGGGCAGGCCTGAACACTGAAGCTTTCTTT.